Given below is one T cell receptor beta chain in context. Its target is unknown. Relapse was seen in all patients after autologous stem cell transplantation, and brentuximab vedotin exposure was variable. The record originates from a study of PD-1 blockade in classical Hodgkin lymphoma. Overall study results and limits: What drove the repertoire differences, possibly disease activity or prior therapy, has not been defined. In newly diagnosed patients, baseline TCR diversity was reportedly below that of healthy donors. At C4D1, TCR diversity had climbed significantly for CD4+ cells, though not for CD8+ cells. Complete responders showed a baseline diversity that resembled the diversity of newly diagnosed patients.

The CDR3 extends over 14 amino acids. V trimming: 1 base; J trimming: 5 bases; junction bases outside the gene matches: 1. Germline assignment: CDR1 SQVTM and CDR2 ANQGSEA. Profiled with immunoSEQ multiplex PCR; TCRdb holds only in-frame clones, not every one. This table holds around 44,000 clones, about 88% found once. The chain is built from TRBV29-1 and TRBJ2-1; TRBD2 matches 11 bases. The TCR was taken from a human donor with classical Hodgkin lymphoma. The source was peripheral blood mononuclear cells (PBMCs), collected before the second cycle of nivolumab. The CDR3 sequence is CSVEGLAGNNEQFF. CDR3 in DNA: TGCAGCGTTGAAGGACTAGCGGGAAACAATGAGCAGTTCTTC.